This T cell receptor beta chain was observed in a study of blood T cells in healthy people across ages. V shed 4 bases and J shed 3 bases, with 16 bases lying between them. The CDR3 is 16 residues long. Looked up from germline, CDR1 is SGHAT and CDR2 is FQNNGV. Together with a sample-barcoded 5' primer, a J-beta primer mix was included in a second PCR lasting roughly 6 to 12 cycles. A single record per CDR3 protein comes from TCRdb applying MiXCR to the 5' RACE reads. The sample contains about 1.8 million distinct CDR3 sequences, 49% of which appear only once. The V gene is TRBV11-2, the J gene TRBJ2-1; D possibly matches TRBD1 or TRBD2 (5 bases each). This sequence was found in a woman between 40 and 50 years old in good health. Sequencing used blood. CDR3 region: CASSSLGTASYNEQFF. The CDR3 DNA follows: TGTGCCAGCAGCTCCCTTGGGACGGCGAGCTACAATGAGCAGTTCTTC.